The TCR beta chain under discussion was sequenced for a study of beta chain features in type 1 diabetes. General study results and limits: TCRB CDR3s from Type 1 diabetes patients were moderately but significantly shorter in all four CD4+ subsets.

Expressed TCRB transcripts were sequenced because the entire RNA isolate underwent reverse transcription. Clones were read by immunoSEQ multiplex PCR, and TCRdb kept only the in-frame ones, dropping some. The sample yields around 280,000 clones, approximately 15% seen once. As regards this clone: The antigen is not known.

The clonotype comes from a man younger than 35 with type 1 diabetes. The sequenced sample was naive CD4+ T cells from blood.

CDR3 coding DNA: TGTACAGGGCAGAGGGGGACTGAAGCTTTCTTT. Translation gives CTGQRGTEAFF. V and J are TRBV30 and TRBJ1-1; the D gene is possibly TRBD1 (6 bases). CDR1 and CDR2 from the germline V gene are GTSNPN and SVGIG (reference sequence). The CDR3 has 11 residues.